The 21 T cell receptor beta chains listed next were all sequenced from one sample in a study of graft-versus-host responses after intestinal transplantation. Produced via immunoSEQ multiplex PCR; TCRdb's table is partial and in-frame only. This table has around 12,000 clones, over 85% appearing once. Sequenced material: PBMCs, taken about 37 months after intestinal transplantation. These receptors were taken from a human patient who received an intestinal transplant, so some T cells may come from the graft donor.

Note on this clone: Other DNA sequences from this sample encode an identical CDR3 as well. This chain's CDR3 is CSVGASYEQYF. CDR3 bases: TGCAGCGTGGGGGCTTCCTACGAGCAGTACTTC. The gene calls are TRBV29-1 and TRBJ2-7, with a weak D call TRBD1 (6 bases). Germline V gives CDR1 SQVTM, CDR2 ANQGSEA. Trimming shortened V by 6 bases and J by 1 base, and 7 bases separated the two germline ends. CDR3 length: 11 residues.

CDR3: CASSVGARDEKLFF. DNA for the CDR3: TGTGCCAGCAGCGTAGGGGCGAGGGACGAAAAACTGTTTTTT. The J gene is TRBJ1-4, the V gene TRBV9; TRBD1 might be the D (5 bases). The CDR3 extends over 14 amino acids. Trimming removed 0 bases from V and 8 bases from J, with 11 bases in between. Germline V gene lookup returns CDR1 SGDLS and CDR2 YYNGEE.

This clone was seen just once. The chain links TRBV7-9 to TRBJ1-4; D is unclear. CDR1 and CDR2 (germline): SEHNR, FQNEAQ (reference sequence). V gave up 5 bases and J gave up 8 bases, with 9 bases separating them. The CDR3 sequence is 12 residues long. CDR3 protein: CASSAGWEKLFF. The CDR3 bases are TGTGCCAGCAGCGCGGGGTGGGAAAAACTGTTTTTT.

The chain uses TRBV7-9 and TRBJ1-3; 12 nucleotides match TRBD1. The CDR3 extends over 16 amino acids. The V gene's germline CDR1 is SEHNR and CDR2 FQNEAQ (reference sequence). The V and J ends lost 5 bases and 2 bases, in that order; junction bases with no gene match: 4. As DNA, the CDR3 is TGTGCCAGCAGCCCCGGGGACAGGGGGCCTGGAAACACCATATATTTT. Its protein product is CASSPGDRGPGNTIYF.

A single count supports this clone. The rearrangement links TRBV9 to TRBJ2-5, with 15 bases aligning to TRBD2. J was trimmed by 4 bases and V by 4 bases; bases with no gene match: 8. The germline CDR1 and CDR2 sequences are SGDLS and YYNGEE. The CDR3 is made up of 17 amino acids. The CDR3 is CASSPLGLAGGTETQYF. The CDR3, as DNA: TGTGCCAGCAGCCCCCTGGGACTAGCGGGGGGAACAGAGACCCAGTACTTC.

V is TRBV6-5 and J is TRBJ2-7; D remains unclear. This CDR3 is 14 amino acids long. V was cut by 6 bases and J by 4 bases, with 16 bases left in between. Looked up from germline, CDR1 is MNHEY and CDR2 is SVGAGI. The CDR3 nucleotides are TGTGCCAGCAGCGTGGGGATTTGGGTTTACGAGCAGTACTTC. Residues: CASSVGIWVYEQYF.

The genes are TRBV6-5 and TRBJ1-6; no clear D gene. Per the germline V gene, CDR1 is MNHEY and CDR2 is SVGAGI. V shed 3 bases and J shed 8 bases, with 8 bases lying between them. The CDR3 consists of 13 residues. Here the CDR3 reads CASSYGVHSPLHF. The CDR3 DNA sequence: TGTGCCAGCAGTTATGGGGTACATTCACCCCTCCACTTT.

CDR3 nucleotides: TGCGCCAGCAGCTTGGGGGGCTGGACTGAAGCTTTCTTT. Amino acids: CASSLGGWTEAFF. This chain uses TRBV5-1 with TRBJ1-1, with D possibly TRBD1 on 5 matching bases. Germline V CDR1 and CDR2: SGHRS, YFSETQ. Trimming cost V 0 bases and J 5 bases, with 8 bases left between them. This CDR3 has 13 amino acids. The whole variable domain, filled in from reference TRBV5-1 and TRBJ1-1, reads KAGVTQTPRYLIKTRGQQVTLSCSPISGHRSVSWYQQTPGQGLQFLFEYFSETQRNKGNFPGRFSGRQFSNSRSEMNVSTLELGDSALYLCASSLGGWTEAFFGQGTRLTVV.

The CDR3 nucleotides are TGTGCCAGCAGCTTCTGGTCGGGCTTGGGGGAGCTGTTTTTT. Translated, it gives CASSFWSGLGELFF. The V gene is TRBV11-2, the J gene TRBJ2-2; D remains unclear. Trimming pared 3 bases from V and 8 bases from J, leaving 13 bases between. This CDR3 is built from 14 residues. Germline loops: CDR1 SGHAT, CDR2 FQNNGV.

DNA for the CDR3: TGTGCCAGCAGTTACGCCGTGGGGGCCCACGAGCAGTACTTC. The encoded protein is CASSYAVGAHEQYF. The chain combines TRBV6-5 with TRBJ2-7; D is perhaps TRBD1 (6 bases). Looked up from germline, CDR1 is MNHEY and CDR2 is SVGAGI. This CDR3 contains 14 residues. V lost 2 bases to trimming and J lost 5 bases, with 13 bases between them.

This clone has only a few counts. The chain employs TRBV6-4 and TRBJ2-3; the match to TRBD2 covers 9 bases. The trim removed 1 base at V and 1 base at J, leaving 0 bases unmatched. Germline lookup yields CDR1 MRHNA and CDR2 SNTAGT. The CDR3 is 15 amino acids. CDR3 loop: CASSDLAGGTDTQYF. The CDR3 bases are TGTGCCAGCAGTGACTTAGCGGGGGGCACAGATACGCAGTATTTT.

This chain connects TRBV5-6 to TRBJ2-2, with TRBD1 as a possible D gene (5 bases). Germline CDR1 reads SGHDT; CDR2 reads YYEEEE. This CDR3 is 16 amino acids long. V lost 4 bases and J 0 bases, leaving 13 bases between the germline ends. The CDR3 spells CASSREAGSNTGELFF. As DNA, the CDR3 is TGTGCCAGCAGCCGCGAGGCAGGGTCGAACACCGGGGAGCTGTTTTTT.

The chain recombines TRBV20-1 with TRBJ1-1, with 9 bases aligning to TRBD1. CDR1 and CDR2 (germline): DFQATT, SNEGSKA (reference sequence). The CDR3 is made up of 11 amino acids. The V segment lost 1 base and the J segment 11 bases; nucleotides outside the gene matches: 2. CDR3 protein: CSARGDREAFF. CDR3 bases: TGCAGTGCTAGAGGGGACAGGGAGGCTTTCTTT.

Written as DNA, the CDR3 is TGTGCCAGCAGTGACGGGACTAGCGGGCCGAATGAGCAGTTCTTC. Protein product: CASSDGTSGPNEQFF. The chain uses TRBV6-4 and TRBJ2-1; 12 bases are shared with TRBD2. The germline V gene encodes CDR1 MRHNA and CDR2 SNTAGT. The CDR3 covers 15 residues. Trimming removed 2 bases from V and 7 bases from J; junction bases left unmatched: 3.

The genes are TRBV7-9 and TRBJ2-7; D might be TRBD2 (5 bases). Trimming took 1 base from V and 3 from J, leaving 10 bases between them. The length of the CDR3 is 14 residues. CDR1 is SEHNR, CDR2 FQNEAQ, per germline (reference sequence). CDR3 in DNA: TGTGCCAGCAGCTTAGGAGGGAGCAACTACGAGCAGTACTTC. Protein product: CASSLGGSNYEQYF. Looking up the rest from reference TRBV7-9 and TRBJ2-7 gives the full variable domain: DTGVSQNPRHKITKRGQNVTFRCDPISEHNRLYWYRQTLGQGPEFLTYFQNEAQLEKSRLLSDRFSAERPKGSFSTLEIQRTEQGDSAMYLCASSLGGSNYEQYFGPGTRLTVT.

V is TRBV2 and J is TRBJ1-2; D gene uncertain. The V end was cut by 4 bases, the J end by 3 bases, with 6 bases between. Germline CDR1 SNHLY, CDR2 FYNNEI. This CDR3 is 12 amino acids long. The CDR3 sequence: CASSGADYGYTF. CDR3 in DNA: TGTGCCAGCAGTGGGGCAGACTATGGCTACACCTTC.

The CDR3 region is CASSLSGRVQESPLHF. The CDR3 region has the DNA TGTGCCAGCAGTTTATCGGGCAGGGTCCAGGAGTCACCCCTCCACTTT. This chain links TRBV27 with TRBJ1-6; D perhaps matches TRBD1 (5 bases). Germline-derived CDR1 and CDR2 are MNHEY and SMNVEV (reference sequence). The CDR3 is 16 residues long. V shed 0 bases and J shed 10 bases, with 16 bases lying between them.

This sequence joins TRBV6-6 and TRBJ2-2; 9 bases fit TRBD1. In germline, CDR1 is MNHNY, CDR2 SVGAGI (reference sequence). This CDR3 has 14 amino acids. Trimming at V came to 7 bases and at J to 7 bases, leaving 7 bases not matched to a gene. The CDR3: CASTRTGDGGELFF. CDR3 DNA: TGTGCCAGCACCAGGACAGGGGATGGCGGGGAGCTGTTTTTT.

The chain carries TRBV5-8 and TRBJ1-5; D ambiguous. The CDR3 totals 15 residues. Trimming removed 2 bases from V and 0 bases from J, with 9 bases in between. Germline-derived CDR1 and CDR2 are SGHTS and YDEGEE. The CDR3 here is CASSFGPNSNQPQHF. In DNA, the CDR3 is TGTGCCAGCAGCTTCGGACCTAATAGCAATCAGCCCCAGCATTTT. The full variable domain, with the rest looked up from reference TRBV5-8 and TRBJ1-5, is EAGVTQSPTHLIKTRGQQATLRCSPISGHTSVYWYQQALGLGLQFLLWYDEGEERNRGNFPPRFSGRQFPNYSSELNVNALELEDSALYLCASSFGPNSNQPQHFGDGTRLSIL.

The genes are TRBV5-1 and TRBJ1-1; 10 bases line up with TRBD1. This CDR3 spans 14 amino acids. The J segment lost 3 bases and the V segment lost 3 bases, leaving 2 bases of the junction unmatched. Germline assignment: CDR1 SGHRS and CDR2 YFSETQ. The CDR3 coding sequence is TGCGCCAGCAGCTCGGGACAGGGGTACACTGAAGCTTTCTTT. Protein sequence: CASSSGQGYTEAFF.

J is TRBJ1-5 and V is TRBV6-5; no clear D. The CDR3 loop spans 14 amino acids. V shed 10 bases and J shed 1 base, with 14 bases lying between them. Germline values: CDR1 MNHEY, CDR2 SVGAGI. The CDR3 DNA sequence: TGTGCCATTGGAATTGGGTGGAGCAATCAGCCCCAGCATTTT. Its translation is CAIGIGWSNQPQHF.